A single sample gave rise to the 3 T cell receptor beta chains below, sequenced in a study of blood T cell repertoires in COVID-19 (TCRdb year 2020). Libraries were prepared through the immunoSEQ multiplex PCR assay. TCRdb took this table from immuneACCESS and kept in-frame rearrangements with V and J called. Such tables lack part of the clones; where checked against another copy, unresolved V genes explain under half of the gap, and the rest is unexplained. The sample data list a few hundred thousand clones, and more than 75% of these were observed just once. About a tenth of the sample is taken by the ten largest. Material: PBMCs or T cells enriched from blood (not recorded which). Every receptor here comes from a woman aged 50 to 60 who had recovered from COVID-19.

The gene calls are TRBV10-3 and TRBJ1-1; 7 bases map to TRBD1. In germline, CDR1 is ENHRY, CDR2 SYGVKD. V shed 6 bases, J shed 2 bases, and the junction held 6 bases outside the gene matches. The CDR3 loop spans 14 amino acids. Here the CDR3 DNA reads TGTGCCATCAGAAAAGACAGGGCAAACACTGAAGCTTTCTTT. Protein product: CAIRKDRANTEAFF.

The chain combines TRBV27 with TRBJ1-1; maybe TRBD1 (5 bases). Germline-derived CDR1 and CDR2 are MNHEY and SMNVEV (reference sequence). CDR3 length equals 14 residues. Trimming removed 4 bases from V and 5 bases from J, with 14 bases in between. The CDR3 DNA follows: TGTGCCAGCAGTTCGTACTTAGACAGTACTGAAGCTTTCTTT. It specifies CASSSYLDSTEAFF.

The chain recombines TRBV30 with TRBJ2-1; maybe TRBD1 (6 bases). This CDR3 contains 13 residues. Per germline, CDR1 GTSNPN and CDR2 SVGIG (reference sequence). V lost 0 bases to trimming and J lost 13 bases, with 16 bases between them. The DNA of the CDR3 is TGTGCCTGGAGTGTATCGGGAACAGGGACCCAGTTCTTC. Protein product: CAWSVSGTGTQFF.